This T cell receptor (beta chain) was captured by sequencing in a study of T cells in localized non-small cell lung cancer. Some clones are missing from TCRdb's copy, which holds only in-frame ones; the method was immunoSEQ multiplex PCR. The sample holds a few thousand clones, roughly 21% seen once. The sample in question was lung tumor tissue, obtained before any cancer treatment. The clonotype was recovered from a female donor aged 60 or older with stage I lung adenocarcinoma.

The CDR3 spells CASSIRYSNQPQHF. In DNA, the CDR3 is TGTGCCAGTAGTATTCGGTATAGCAATCAGCCCCAGCATTTT. J is TRBJ1-5 and V is TRBV19; D remains unclear. The CDR3 spans 14 residues. Trimming removed 3 bases from V and 0 bases from J, with 6 bases in between. CDR1 and CDR2 (germline): LNHDA, SQIVND (reference sequence).